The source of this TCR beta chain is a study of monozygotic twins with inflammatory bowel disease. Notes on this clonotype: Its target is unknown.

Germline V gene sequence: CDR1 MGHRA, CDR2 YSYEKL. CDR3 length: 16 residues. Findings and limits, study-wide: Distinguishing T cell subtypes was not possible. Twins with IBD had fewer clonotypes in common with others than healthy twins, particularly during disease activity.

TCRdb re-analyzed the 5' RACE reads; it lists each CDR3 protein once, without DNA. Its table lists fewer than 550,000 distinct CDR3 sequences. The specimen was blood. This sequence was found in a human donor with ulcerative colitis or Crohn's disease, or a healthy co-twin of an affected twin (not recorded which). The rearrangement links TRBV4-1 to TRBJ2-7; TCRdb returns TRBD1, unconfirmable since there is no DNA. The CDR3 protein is CASSPDNRGPLYEQYF.